One and the same sample provided the 26 T cell receptor beta chains below, sequenced in a study of human T cells and chemical hapten exposure. TCRdb fed the RACE reads into MiXCR, producing one record per CDR3 protein. The top ten hold roughly 15% of the sample, which has 50,000 to 65,000 distinct CDR3 sequences, approximately 9.9% seen once. Indicated time point: patch test 3, about 24 weeks after DPC sensitization. The treatment is: therapeutic diphenylcyclopropenone sensitization with weekly scalp DPC. This specimen was whole blood, taken in connection with sensitization to the hapten diphenylcyclopropenone (DPC). These receptors came from a woman aged 40 to 50 with alopecia areata. Some clones in this sample may be carry-over from other donors' samples.

This clonotype was detected a few times. The genes are TRBV4-1 and TRBJ2-7; 7 bases are shared with TRBD1. CDR1 is MGHRA, CDR2 YSYEKL, per germline. The J segment lost 2 bases and the V segment lost 1 base, leaving 14 bases of the junction unmatched. The CDR3 consists of 18 residues. CDR3 in DNA: TGCGCCAGCAGCCAAGGTCAGATTTCGACAGGGATGGCCTACGAGCAGTACTTC. Protein sequence: CASSQGQISTGMAYEQYF.

The chain joins TRBV29-1 to TRBJ2-7, with 10 bases aligning to TRBD1. The CDR3 covers 12 residues. Germline lookup yields CDR1 SQVTM and CDR2 ANQGSEA. Trimming cost V 7 bases and J 5 bases; bases outside gene matches: 5. The CDR3, as DNA: TGCAGCGCCGGGACAGGGGTGGACGAGCAGTACTTC. This sequence encodes CSAGTGVDEQYF.

This clonotype was recorded a few times. This chain connects TRBV29-1 to TRBJ1-1; a weak D match, TRBD1 (5 bases). V was trimmed by 5 bases and J by 6 bases, leaving 10 bases between them. CDR3 length: 11 amino acids. Germline V gene data show CDR1 as SQVTM and CDR2 as ANQGSEA. DNA for the CDR3: TGCAGCGTTTATCAGGGTCCTGAAGCTTTCTTT. It translates to CSVYQGPEAFF.

This clonotype was seen a few times. This sequence joins TRBV9 and TRBJ1-5; D is uncertain. The V gene lost 3 bases and the J gene lost 7 bases, with 8 bases spanning the gap. The CDR3 runs to 12 residues. The germline V gene has CDR1 SGDLS and CDR2 YYNGEE. CDR3 DNA sequence: TGTGCCAGCAGCGGGGGAGGCCAGCCCCAGCATTTT. The encoded protein is CASSGGGQPQHF.

This clonotype came up once. The chain couples TRBV11-2 to TRBJ1-3, with D unresolved. Germline V lookup: CDR1 SGHAT, CDR2 FQNNGV. Trimming took off 0 bases at V and 0 bases at J, with 12 bases between the two ends. This CDR3 spans 17 amino acids. The CDR3 nucleotides are TGTGCCAGCAGCTTAGAGGTCAGGCAAGACTCTGGAAACACCATATATTTT. Encoded protein: CASSLEVRQDSGNTIYF.

In this sample, this clonotype turned up many times. V usage is TRBV28 and J usage is TRBJ2-2; perhaps TRBD1 as D (5 bases). Deletions cut 7 bases from V and 2 bases from J, with 8 bases between. Germline CDR1 reads MDHEN; CDR2 reads SYDVKM. The CDR3 contains 13 residues. CDR3 nucleotide sequence: TGTGCCAGCATAAGGGGAAACACCGGGGAGCTGTTTTTT. Amino acid sequence: CASIRGNTGELFF.

This clonotype appeared many times. The chain recombines TRBV2 with TRBJ1-1; TRBD1 matches 8 bases. Germline CDR1 and CDR2: SNHLY and FYNNEI. After removal of 11 bases from V and 6 bases from J, the junction contained 11 bases not matched to a gene. The CDR3 consists of 13 residues. This chain's CDR3 is CALDQGAGAEAFF. In nucleotides, the CDR3 is TGTGCCCTCGACCAGGGGGCTGGAGCTGAAGCTTTCTTT.

The genes are TRBV28 and TRBJ2-3; D tentatively reads TRBD1 or TRBD2 (5 bases each). The CDR3 has 15 residues. V lost 3 bases and J lost 2, with 12 bases in between. The germline V gene encodes CDR1 MDHEN and CDR2 SYDVKM. The CDR3: CASSFDSGTTDTQYF. As DNA, the CDR3 is TGTGCCAGCAGTTTTGACTCAGGGACCACAGATACGCAGTATTTT.

This clonotype was recorded at least ten times. V and J are TRBV3-1 and TRBJ2-5; no definite D call. Germline loops: CDR1 LGHDT, CDR2 YNNKEL (reference sequence). The V gene lost 4 bases and the J gene lost 0 bases, with 3 bases spanning the gap. There are 12 residues in the CDR3. CDR3 in DNA: TGTGCCAGCAGCCGGAACCAAGAGACCCAGTACTTC. This sequence encodes CASSRNQETQYF.

This clonotype was recorded at least ten times. The chain is built from TRBV13 and TRBJ1-2; perhaps TRBD1 as D (5 bases). V was clipped by 1 base and J by 0 bases, with 12 bases between them. CDR1 and CDR2 (germline): PRHDT, FYEKMQ (reference sequence). The CDR3 has 16 residues. The CDR3 is CASSLAGTATNYGYTF. CDR3 DNA: TGTGCCAGCAGCTTAGCAGGGACGGCCACTAACTATGGCTACACCTTC.

The chain employs TRBV14 and TRBJ1-1, with 10 bases aligning to TRBD1. The V gene's germline CDR1 is SGHDN and CDR2 FVKESK. V shed 6 bases, J shed 7 bases, and the junction held 23 bases outside the gene matches. The CDR3 is 19 residues long. The CDR3 region has the DNA TGTGCCAGCAGTCCGGGACAGGGGCCCGCTCCTGCCCCGGGGGGTGAAGCTTTCTTT. It specifies CASSPGQGPAPAPGGEAFF.

The CDR3 reads CASRGGQFNTGELFF. The CDR3 DNA reads TGTGCCAGCAGGGGTGGACAGTTCAACACCGGGGAGCTGTTTTTT. The V call is TRBV5-4, the J call TRBJ2-2; maybe TRBD1 (6 bases). V lost 5 bases and J 2 bases, leaving 13 bases between the germline ends. In germline, CDR1 is SGHNT, CDR2 YYREEE (reference sequence). The CDR3 loop spans 15 amino acids.

In its sample, this clonotype was seen many times. This sequence joins TRBV5-1 and TRBJ2-3, with D hard to call. The CDR3 sequence is 14 residues long. Trimming shortened V by 5 bases and J by 0 bases, and 10 bases separated the two germline ends. Germline V lookup: CDR1 SGHRS, CDR2 YFSETQ. CDR3 sequence reads: CASRLQSSTDTQYF. DNA for the CDR3: TGCGCCAGCAGACTACAATCTAGCACAGATACGCAGTATTTT.

This clonotype was observed many times. The rearrangement links TRBV19 to TRBJ1-5, with TRBD1 as a possible D gene (5 bases). Trimming took off 5 bases at V and 0 bases at J, with 11 bases between the two ends. The CDR3 runs 15 residues. Germline CDR1 reads LNHDA; CDR2 reads SQIVND (reference sequence). As DNA, the CDR3 is TGTGCCAGTAGTTTGACAACAGGTAGCAATCAGCCCCAGCATTTT. The encoded protein is CASSLTTGSNQPQHF.

This clonotype was seen many times. The gene calls are TRBV15 and TRBJ2-3; D possibly corresponds to TRBD2 (7 bases). Looked up from germline, CDR1 is LNHNV and CDR2 is YYDKDF (reference sequence). This CDR3 is 17 amino acids long. The V gene lost 1 base and the J gene lost 1 base, with 15 bases spanning the gap. The CDR3 protein is CATSRGGPGGRTDTQYF. The CDR3 DNA sequence: TGTGCCACCAGCAGAGGGGGCCCGGGGGGCCGCACAGATACGCAGTATTTT. The full variable domain, rest sourced from reference TRBV15 and TRBJ2-3, is DAMVIQNPRYQVTQFGKPVTLSCSQTLNHNVMYWYQQKSSQAPKLLFHYYDKDFNNEADTPDNFQSRRPNTSFCFLDIRSPGLGDTAMYLCATSRGGPGGRTDTQYFGPGTRLTVL.

The rearrangement uses TRBV18 and TRBJ1-1; possibly TRBD1 for D (5 bases). The germline V gene has CDR1 KGHSH and CDR2 LQKENI. The CDR3 consists of 14 residues. V lost 0 bases to trimming and J lost 8 bases, with 13 bases between them. For the CDR3, the DNA is TGTGCCAGCTCACCACCGGTCTGGGGGGTAGAAGCTTTCTTT. Protein product: CASSPPVWGVEAFF. Complete variable domain (other parts from reference TRBV18 and TRBJ1-1): NAGVMQNPRHLVRRRGQEARLRCSPMKGHSHVYWYRQLPEEGLKFMVYLQKENIIDESGMPKERFSAEFPKEGPSILRIQQVVRGDSAAYFCASSPPVWGVEAFFGQGTRLTVV.

The V call is TRBV5-1, the J call TRBJ2-5; possibly TRBD1 for D (6 bases). Germline assignment: CDR1 SGHRS and CDR2 YFSETQ. V lost 4 bases and J 5 bases, leaving 18 bases between the germline ends. The CDR3 extends over 15 amino acids. DNA for the CDR3: TGCGCCAGCAGCGAGGGGACAATTTCCGTGGAGACCCAGTACTTC. It is translated as CASSEGTISVETQYF. The full variable domain, rest sourced from reference TRBV5-1 and TRBJ2-5, is KAGVTQTPRYLIKTRGQQVTLSCSPISGHRSVSWYQQTPGQGLQFLFEYFSETQRNKGNFPGRFSGRQFSNSRSEMNVSTLELGDSALYLCASSEGTISVETQYFGPGTRLLVL.

The chain employs TRBV10-3 and TRBJ1-5, with D unresolved. The CDR3 runs to 13 residues. Germline V gene data show CDR1 as ENHRY and CDR2 as SYGVKD. V lost 1 base and J 5 bases, leaving 6 bases between the germline ends. The CDR3 loop is CAISEYTYQPQHF. In DNA, the CDR3 is TGTGCCATCAGTGAGTACACCTATCAGCCCCAGCATTTT.

This clonotype has at least ten counts. V and J are TRBV29-1 and TRBJ2-7; D ambiguous. V dropped 0 bases and J dropped 3 bases, with 6 bases sitting between them. From germline, CDR1 is SQVTM and CDR2 ANQGSEA. The CDR3 runs 12 residues. The CDR3 sequence is CSVEDRLYEQYF. The CDR3 DNA reads as TGCAGCGTTGAAGATCGACTCTACGAGCAGTACTTC.

The V gene is TRBV28, the J gene TRBJ2-1; 7 bases match TRBD1. CDR1 is MDHEN and CDR2 is SYDVKM in the germline V gene. The CDR3 has 15 residues. J was trimmed by 8 bases and V by 4 bases; bases with no gene match: 11. CDR3 residues: CASSSPVDRRDEQFF. CDR3 coding DNA: TGTGCCAGCAGTTCCCCTGTGGACAGGAGAGATGAGCAGTTCTTC.

The chain is built from TRBV7-2 and TRBJ2-4, with D possibly matching TRBD2 (5 bases). The CDR3 contains 13 residues. Germline V gene data show CDR1 as SGHTA and CDR2 as FQGNSA. Trimming cost V 1 base and J 6 bases, with 7 bases left between them. The CDR3 nucleotides are TGTGCCAGCAGCTTAGGGGCGGGAAACATTCAGTACTTC. It yields the protein CASSLGAGNIQYF.

This clonotype was seen a handful of times. V and J are TRBV18 and TRBJ1-1, with D unresolved. Trimming left V 8 bases short and J 4 bases short, with 17 bases between. Germline V gene lookup returns CDR1 KGHSH and CDR2 LQKENI. The CDR3 is 14 amino acids. The CDR3 nucleotides are TGTGCCAGCAGAACTAGAGAAGTGATCACTGAAGCTTTCTTT. Protein product: CASRTREVITEAFF.

This clonotype was detected many times. This chain connects TRBV25-1 to TRBJ2-7; possibly TRBD1 for D (5 bases). Per germline, CDR1 MGHDK and CDR2 SYGVNS. The CDR3 is made up of 15 amino acids. Trimming removed 5 bases at V and 2 bases at J, with 16 bases between. CDR3 sequence reads: CASSLYQGVTYEQYF. The CDR3 nucleotides are TGTGCCAGCAGTTTGTATCAGGGCGTTACCTACGAGCAGTACTTC.

This clonotype was seen a handful of times. The rearrangement uses TRBV9 and TRBJ2-3; D might be TRBD1 or TRBD2, each matching 5 bases. With 0 bases removed from V and 2 bases from J, the gap between germline ends came to 13 bases. Germline V gene data show CDR1 as SGDLS and CDR2 as YYNGEE. The length of the CDR3 is 16 residues. This CDR3 is CASSVEGREYTDTQYF. For the CDR3, the DNA is TGTGCCAGCAGCGTAGAGGGCAGGGAGTACACAGATACGCAGTATTTT.

This clonotype was detected many times. The rearrangement uses TRBV4-2 and TRBJ2-3; TRBD2 aligns across 8 bases. J lost 4 bases, V lost 0 bases, and 3 bases had no gene match. The CDR3 has 15 residues. CDR1 is LGHNA, CDR2 YNFKEQ, per germline. The CDR3 region has the DNA TGTGCCAGCAGCCAAGAACGGGGGGGCTCAGATACGCAGTATTTT. It encodes CASSQERGGSDTQYF.

The chain employs TRBV6-6 and TRBJ2-2, with TRBD2 as a possible D gene (5 bases). CDR1 is MNHNY and CDR2 is SVGAGI in the germline V gene (reference sequence). The CDR3 length is 11 residues. V was clipped by 10 bases and J by 3 bases, with 6 bases between them. CDR3 sequence: CAIGDTGELFF. CDR3 sequence (DNA): TGTGCCATCGGGGACACCGGGGAGCTGTTTTTT.